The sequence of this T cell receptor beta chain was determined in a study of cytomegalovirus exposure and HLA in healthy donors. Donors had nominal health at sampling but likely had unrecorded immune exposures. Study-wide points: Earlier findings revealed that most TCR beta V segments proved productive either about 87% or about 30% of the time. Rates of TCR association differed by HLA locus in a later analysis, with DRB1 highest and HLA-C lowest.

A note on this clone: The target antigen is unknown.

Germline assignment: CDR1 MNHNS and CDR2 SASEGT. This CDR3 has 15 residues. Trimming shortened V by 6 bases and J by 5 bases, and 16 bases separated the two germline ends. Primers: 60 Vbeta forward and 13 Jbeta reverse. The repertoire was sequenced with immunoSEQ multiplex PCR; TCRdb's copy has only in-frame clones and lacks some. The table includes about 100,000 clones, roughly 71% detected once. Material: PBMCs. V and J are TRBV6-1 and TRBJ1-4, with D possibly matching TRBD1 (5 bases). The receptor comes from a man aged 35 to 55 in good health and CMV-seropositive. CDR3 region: CASSFNVAGNEKLFF. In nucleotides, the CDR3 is TGTGCCAGCAGCTTTAATGTGGCAGGGAATGAAAAACTGTTTTTT.